This T cell receptor (beta chain) was captured by sequencing in a study of blood T cells in healthy people across ages. This clonotype was seen a few times. The germline CDR1 and CDR2 sequences are SGHVS and FNYEAQ. The CDR3 totals 16 residues. Primers used in a second PCR of roughly 6 to 12 cycles were a sample-barcoded 5' primer and a J-beta primer mix. Every cDNA molecule bore a tag from a template-switch adaptor containing 12 random nucleotides. TCRdb reanalysed the 5' RACE reads using MiXCR and keeps one entry per CDR3 protein. The sample yields some 700,000 distinct CDR3 sequences, 22% seen once.

This chain joins TRBV7-6 and TRBJ2-1; D possibly matches TRBD1 or TRBD2 (5 bases each). The J call may be faulty, since TRBJ2-7 better matches the DNA end. The sequence was obtained from a man aged 65 to 79 in good health. The sequencing sample was made of blood. The CDR3 loop reads CASSSRESLDGAEQYF. The CDR3 DNA reads as TGTGCCAGCAGCTCAAGGGAGAGTCTCGATGGGGCCGAGCAGTACTTC.